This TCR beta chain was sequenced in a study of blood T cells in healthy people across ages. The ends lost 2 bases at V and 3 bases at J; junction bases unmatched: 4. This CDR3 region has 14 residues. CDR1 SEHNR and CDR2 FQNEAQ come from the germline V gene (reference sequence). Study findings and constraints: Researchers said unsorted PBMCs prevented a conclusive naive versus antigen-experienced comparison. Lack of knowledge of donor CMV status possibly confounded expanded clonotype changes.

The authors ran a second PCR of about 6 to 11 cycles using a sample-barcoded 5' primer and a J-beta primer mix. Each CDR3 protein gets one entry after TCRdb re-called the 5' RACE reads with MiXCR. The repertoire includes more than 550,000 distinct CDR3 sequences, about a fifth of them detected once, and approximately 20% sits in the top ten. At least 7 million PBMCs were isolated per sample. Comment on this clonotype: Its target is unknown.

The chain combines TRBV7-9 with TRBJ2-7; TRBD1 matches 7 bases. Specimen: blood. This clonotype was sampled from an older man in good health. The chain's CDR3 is CASSLTAGGYEQYF. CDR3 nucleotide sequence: TGTGCCAGCAGCTTAACGGCAGGGGGCTACGAGCAGTACTTC. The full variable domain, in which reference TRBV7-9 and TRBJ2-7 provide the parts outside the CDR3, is DTGVSQNPRHKITKRGQNVTFRCDPISEHNRLYWYRQTLGQGPEFLTYFQNEAQLEKSRLLSDRFSAERPKGSFSTLEIQRTEQGDSAMYLCASSLTAGGYEQYFGPGTRLTVT.